The 14 T cell receptor beta chains presented below share a single source sample, sequenced in a study of blood T cell repertoires in COVID-19. Clones were sequenced by immunoSEQ multiplex PCR, and TCRdb holds only the in-frame ones, with some missing. The sample contains 150,000 to 200,000 clones, around 86% of which appear only once. Sequenced input: peripheral blood. These receptors were collected from a woman between 65 and 79 years old with COVID-19, enrolled during active disease.

This clone was counted only a few times. The chain employs TRBV29-1 and TRBJ2-7; D is possibly TRBD1 (6 bases). Germline values: CDR1 SQVTM, CDR2 ANQGSEA. The germline V and J ends were trimmed by 4 bases and 3 bases, with 13 bases remaining between them. This CDR3 spans 13 amino acids. CDR3 amino acids: CSVVQGHLYEQYF. CDR3 sequence (DNA): TGCAGCGTTGTGCAGGGGCACCTCTACGAGCAGTACTTC.

This clone appeared a few times. The V call is TRBV28, the J call TRBJ1-4; TRBD1 matches 8 bases. Looked up from germline, CDR1 is MDHEN and CDR2 is SYDVKM. CDR3 length: 15 residues. With V trimmed by 4 bases and J by 7 bases, 8 bases remained unmatched. The CDR3 bases are TGTGCCAGCAGTTCGCTTCAGGGGGCTGGTGAAAAACTGTTTTTT. Protein: CASSSLQGAGEKLFF. Using reference TRBV28 and TRBJ1-4 for the parts outside the CDR3, the full variable domain is DVKVTQSSRYLVKRTGEKVFLECVQDMDHENMFWYRQDPGLGLRLIYFSYDVKMKEKGDIPEGYSVSREKKERFSLILESASTNQTSMYLCASSSLQGAGEKLFFGSGTQLSVL.

The V call is TRBV25-1, the J call TRBJ1-2, with 10 bases matching TRBD1. Trimming took 8 bases from V and 8 from J; bases not matched to a gene: 8. The CDR3 runs 13 residues. Germline CDR1 is MGHDK and CDR2 is SYGVNS. CDR3 coding DNA: TGTGCCAGCGGGCGACAGGGGGCGCGGGGCTACACCTTC. Its protein product is CASGRQGARGYTF.

The chain uses TRBV18 and TRBJ2-1; possible D gene TRBD1, 6 bases. The germline V and J ends were trimmed by 3 bases and 2 bases, with 17 bases remaining between them. The CDR3 extends over 17 amino acids. Germline values: CDR1 KGHSH, CDR2 LQKENI. The CDR3 nucleotides read TGTGCCAGCTCACCCGCCTGGACAGACCTAACCTACAATGAGCAGTTCTTC. This sequence encodes CASSPAWTDLTYNEQFF.

The sample holds a few counts of this clone. This chain uses TRBV20-1 with TRBJ2-3, with 10 bases lining up with TRBD2. The CDR3 runs 18 residues. Trimming at V came to 6 bases and at J to 2 bases, leaving 17 bases not matched to a gene. Germline V gene sequence: CDR1 DFQATT, CDR2 SNEGSKA (reference sequence). The CDR3 DNA reads as TGCAGTGCCAGTCGTCGACGAGGGAGCGGGAGGGCCACAGATACGCAGTATTTT. It specifies CSASRRRGSGRATDTQYF.

This clone has more than one count but fewer than ten. The chain uses TRBV29-1 and TRBJ2-2, with 14 bases matching TRBD2. J was trimmed by 5 bases and V by 0 bases; bases with no gene match: 8. The CDR3 spans 18 residues. CDR1 and CDR2 (germline): SQVTM, ANQGSEA. DNA of the CDR3: TGCAGCGTTGAAGAGACCGGGACTAGCGGGAGTGGAACCGGGGAGCTGTTTTTT. It specifies CSVEETGTSGSGTGELFF.

The chain carries TRBV6-1 and TRBJ2-2; a possible D gene is TRBD1 (6 bases). The CDR3 sequence is 15 residues long. The V gene lost 3 bases and the J gene lost 7 bases, with 15 bases spanning the gap. The germline gives CDR1 MNHNS, CDR2 SASEGT. DNA for the CDR3: TGTGCCAGCAGTGAGAGGGCAGGGGAAATCGGGGAGCTGTTTTTT. Translation gives CASSERAGEIGELFF.

V and J are TRBV5-4 and TRBJ1-5; D gene unclear. Trimming left V 5 bases short and J 5 bases short, with 17 bases between. Germline V CDR1 and CDR2: SGHNT, YYREEE (reference sequence). The CDR3 extends over 15 amino acids. CDR3: CASSKDWGADQPQHF. The DNA of the CDR3 is TGTGCCAGCAGTAAGGATTGGGGAGCGGATCAGCCCCAGCATTTT.

This chain links TRBV5-4 with TRBJ2-7, with 13 bases identical to TRBD2. Germline CDR1 reads SGHNT; CDR2 reads YYREEE (reference sequence). The CDR3 totals 18 residues. Germline trimming cut 1 base from V and 0 bases from J; bases unmatched to any gene: 7. In DNA, the CDR3 is TGTGCCAGCAGCTTGTATGGGACTAGCGGGGCGGCCTCCTACGAGCAGTACTTC. This translates into CASSLYGTSGAASYEQYF.

A few counts support this clone. V is TRBV7-9 and J is TRBJ1-6; 11 bases are shared with TRBD1. Germline V lookup: CDR1 SEHNR, CDR2 FQNEAQ (reference sequence). The CDR3 runs 17 residues. V lost 0 bases and J lost 7; bases outside the gene matches: 5. CDR3 sequence reads: CASSLAGQGALNSPLHF. CDR3 nucleotides: TGTGCCAGCAGCTTAGCAGGACAGGGGGCATTAAATTCACCCCTCCACTTT.

This sequence joins TRBV9 and TRBJ2-7, with D tentatively TRBD1 (5 bases). The CDR3 is 13 amino acids. V was pared by 0 bases and J by 5 bases, with 9 bases between. Germline lookup yields CDR1 SGDLS and CDR2 YYNGEE. CDR3 in DNA: TGTGCCAGCAGCGTAGCTCAGGGAAACGAGCAGTACTTC. Encoded protein: CASSVAQGNEQYF. The variable domain in full, with the rest retrieved from reference TRBV9 and TRBJ2-7, is DSGVTQTPKHLITATGQRVTLRCSPRSGDLSVYWYQQSLDQGLQFLIQYYNGEERAKGNILERFSAQQFPDLHSELNLSSLELGDSALYFCASSVAQGNEQYFGPGTRLTVT.

This chain joins TRBV11-2 and TRBJ2-2, with 7 bases fitting TRBD2. The CDR3 extends over 16 amino acids. Germline V CDR1 and CDR2: SGHAT, FQNNGV. V was pared by 4 bases and J by 2 bases, with 7 bases of the junction left unmatched. CDR3 bases: TGTGCCAGCAGCTCCCCTAGCGGCGGAAACACCGGGGAGCTGTTTTTT. This translates into CASSSPSGGNTGELFF. Complete variable domain (other parts from reference TRBV11-2 and TRBJ2-2): EAGVAQSPRYKIIEKRQSVAFWCNPISGHATLYWYQQILGQGPKLLIQFQNNGVVDDSQLPKDRFSAERLKGVDSTLKIQPAKLEDSAVYLCASSSPSGGNTGELFFGEGSRLTVL.

The rearrangement links TRBV19 to TRBJ2-1; 7 bases line up with TRBD2. The germline V gene has CDR1 LNHDA and CDR2 SQIVND (reference sequence). Trimming removed 6 bases from V and 4 bases from J; junction bases left unmatched: 15. CDR3 length: 17 residues. The CDR3 nucleotides are TGTGCCAGTAGCCATGATGTGGGGCAAGCGGGGTACAATGAGCAGTTCTTC. Protein: CASSHDVGQAGYNEQFF. Variable domain in full (rest from reference TRBV19 and TRBJ2-1): DGGITQSPKYLFRKEGQNVTLSCEQNLNHDAMYWYRQDPGQGLRLIYYSQIVNDFQKGDIAEGYSVSREKKESFPLTVTSAQKNPTAFYLCASSHDVGQAGYNEQFFGPGTRLTVL.

The chain couples TRBV6-5 to TRBJ1-2, with 11 bases matching TRBD1. The CDR3 extends over 13 amino acids. Germline lookup yields CDR1 MNHEY and CDR2 SVGAGI. Germline trimming cut 5 bases from V and 14 bases from J; bases unmatched to any gene: 10. The CDR3 DNA is TGTGCCAGCAGTATCCAATTAGGGACAGGGGGGACCTTC. This codes for CASSIQLGTGGTF.